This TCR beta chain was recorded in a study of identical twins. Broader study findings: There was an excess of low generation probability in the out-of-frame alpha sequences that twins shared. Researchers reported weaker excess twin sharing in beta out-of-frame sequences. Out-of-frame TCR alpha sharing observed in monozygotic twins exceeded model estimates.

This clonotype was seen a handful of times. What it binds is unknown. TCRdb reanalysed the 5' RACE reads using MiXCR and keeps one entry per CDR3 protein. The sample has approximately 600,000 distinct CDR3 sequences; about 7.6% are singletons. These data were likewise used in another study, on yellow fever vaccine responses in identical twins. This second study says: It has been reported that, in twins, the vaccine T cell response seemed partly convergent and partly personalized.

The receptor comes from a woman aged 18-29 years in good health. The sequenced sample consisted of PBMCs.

CDR3 sequence reads: CASSSGTTSDTQYF. DNA of the CDR3: TGTGCCAGCAGCTCCGGGACTACTTCAGATACGCAGTATTTT. The V call is TRBV3-1, the J call TRBJ2-3; 7 nucleotides agree with TRBD2. From germline, CDR1 is LGHDT and CDR2 YNNKEL (reference sequence). CDR3 size: 14 residues. J was trimmed by 4 bases and V by 5 bases; bases with no gene match: 6.